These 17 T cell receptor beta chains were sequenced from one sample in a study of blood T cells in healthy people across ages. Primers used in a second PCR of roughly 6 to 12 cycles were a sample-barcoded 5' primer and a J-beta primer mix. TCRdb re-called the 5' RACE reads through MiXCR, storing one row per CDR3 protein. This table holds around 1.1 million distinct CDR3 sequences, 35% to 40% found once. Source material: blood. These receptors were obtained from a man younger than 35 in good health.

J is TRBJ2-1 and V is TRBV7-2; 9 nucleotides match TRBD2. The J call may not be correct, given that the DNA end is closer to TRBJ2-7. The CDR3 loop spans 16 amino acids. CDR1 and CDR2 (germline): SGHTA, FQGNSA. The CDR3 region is CASGGGAVGSYNEQYF. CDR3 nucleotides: TGTGCCAGCGGCGGGGGGGCCGTAGGCTCCTACAATGAGCAGTACTTC.

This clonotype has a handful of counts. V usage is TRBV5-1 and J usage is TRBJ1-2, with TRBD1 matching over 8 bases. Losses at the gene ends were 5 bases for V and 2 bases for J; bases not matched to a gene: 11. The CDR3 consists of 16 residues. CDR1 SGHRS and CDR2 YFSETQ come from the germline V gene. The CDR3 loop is CASSSEWDRQNYGYTF. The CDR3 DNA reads TGCGCCAGCAGTTCCGAATGGGACAGGCAGAACTATGGCTACACCTTC.

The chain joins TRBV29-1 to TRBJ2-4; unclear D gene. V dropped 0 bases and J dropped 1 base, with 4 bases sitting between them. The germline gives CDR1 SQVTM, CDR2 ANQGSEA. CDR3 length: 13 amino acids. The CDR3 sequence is CSVEDRAKNIQYF. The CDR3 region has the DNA TGCAGCGTTGAAGACCGGGCCAAAAACATTCAGTACTTC. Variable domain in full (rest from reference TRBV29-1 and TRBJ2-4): SAVISQKPSRDICQRGTSLTIQCQVDSQVTMMFWYRQQPGQSLTLIATANQGSEATYESGFVIDKFPISRPNLTFSTLTVSNMSPEDSSIYLCSVEDRAKNIQYFGAGTRLSVL.

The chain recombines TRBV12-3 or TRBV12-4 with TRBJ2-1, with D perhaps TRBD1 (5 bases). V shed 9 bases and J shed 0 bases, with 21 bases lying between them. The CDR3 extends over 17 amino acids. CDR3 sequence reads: CASLARVQGSSYNEQFF. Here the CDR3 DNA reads TGTGCCAGTTTAGCTCGGGTTCAGGGTAGCTCCTACAATGAGCAGTTCTTC.

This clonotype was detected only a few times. The CDR3, as DNA: TGCGCCAGCAGCCAAGATTCAGCGGCTGAAGCTTTCTTT. It encodes CASSQDSAAEAFF. V is TRBV4-3 and J is TRBJ1-1, with D unclear. V gave up 0 bases and J gave up 6 bases, with 8 bases separating them. The CDR3 consists of 13 residues. Germline-derived CDR1 and CDR2 are LGHNA and YSLEER.

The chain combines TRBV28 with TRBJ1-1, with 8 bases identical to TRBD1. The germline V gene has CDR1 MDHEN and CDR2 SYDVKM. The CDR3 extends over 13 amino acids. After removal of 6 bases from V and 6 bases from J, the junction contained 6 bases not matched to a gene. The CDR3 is CASSQQGDAEAFF. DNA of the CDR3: TGTGCCAGCAGCCAACAGGGGGACGCTGAAGCTTTCTTT. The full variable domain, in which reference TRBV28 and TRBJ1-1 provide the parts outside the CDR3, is DVKVTQSSRYLVKRTGEKVFLECVQDMDHENMFWYRQDPGLGLRLIYFSYDVKMKEKGDIPEGYSVSREKKERFSLILESASTNQTSMYLCASSQQGDAEAFFGQGTRLTVV.

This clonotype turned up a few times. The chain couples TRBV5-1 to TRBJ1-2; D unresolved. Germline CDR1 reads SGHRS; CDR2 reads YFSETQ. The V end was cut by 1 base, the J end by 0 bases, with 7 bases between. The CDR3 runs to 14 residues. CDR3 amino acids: CASSLRSANYGYTF. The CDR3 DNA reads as TGCGCCAGCAGCTTGAGGAGTGCTAACTATGGCTACACCTTC.

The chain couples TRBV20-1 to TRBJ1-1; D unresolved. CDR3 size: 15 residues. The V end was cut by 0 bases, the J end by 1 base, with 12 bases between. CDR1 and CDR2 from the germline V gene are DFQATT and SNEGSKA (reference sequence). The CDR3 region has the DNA TGCAGTGCTAGAGATGTTCACAAGAGGAACACTGAAGCTTTCTTT. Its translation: CSARDVHKRNTEAFF.

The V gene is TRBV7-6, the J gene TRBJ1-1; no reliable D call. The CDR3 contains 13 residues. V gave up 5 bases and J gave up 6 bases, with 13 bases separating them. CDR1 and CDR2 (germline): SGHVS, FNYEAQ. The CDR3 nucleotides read TGTGCCAGCAGCCCAGGAAGCCCTTCTGAAGCTTTCTTT. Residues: CASSPGSPSEAFF.

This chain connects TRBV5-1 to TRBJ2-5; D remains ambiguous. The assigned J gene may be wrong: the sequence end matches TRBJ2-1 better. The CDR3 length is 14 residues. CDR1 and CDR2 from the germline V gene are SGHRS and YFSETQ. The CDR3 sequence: CASSPRTHQETQFF. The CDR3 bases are TGCGCCAGCAGCCCCAGAACCCACCAAGAGACCCAGTTCTTC.

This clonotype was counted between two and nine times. CDR3 residues: CASSQREGQGINNEQFF. CDR3 coding DNA: TGCGCCAGCAGCCAGAGAGAGGGACAGGGGATAAACAATGAGCAGTTCTTC. This sequence joins TRBV4-1 and TRBJ2-1; 10 bases are a match to TRBD1. After removal of 3 bases from V and 5 bases from J, the junction contained 10 bases not matched to a gene. This CDR3 has 17 residues. Germline lookup yields CDR1 MGHRA and CDR2 YSYEKL.

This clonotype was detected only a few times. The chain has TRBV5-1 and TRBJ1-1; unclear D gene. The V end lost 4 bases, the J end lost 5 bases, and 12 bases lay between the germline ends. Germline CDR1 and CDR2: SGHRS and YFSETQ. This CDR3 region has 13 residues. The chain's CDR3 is CASSPMPGTEAFF. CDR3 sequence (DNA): TGCGCCAGCAGCCCCATGCCTGGGACTGAAGCTTTCTTT.

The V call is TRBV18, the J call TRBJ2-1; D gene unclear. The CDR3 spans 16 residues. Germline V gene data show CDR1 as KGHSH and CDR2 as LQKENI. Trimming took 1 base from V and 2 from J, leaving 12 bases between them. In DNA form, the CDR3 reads TGTGCCAGCTCACCACGGATTGTGGACCCCTACAATGAGCAGTTCTTC. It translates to CASSPRIVDPYNEQFF. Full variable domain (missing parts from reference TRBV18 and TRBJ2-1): NAGVMQNPRHLVRRRGQEARLRCSPMKGHSHVYWYRQLPEEGLKFMVYLQKENIIDESGMPKERFSAEFPKEGPSILRIQQVVRGDSAAYFCASSPRIVDPYNEQFFGPGTRLTVL.

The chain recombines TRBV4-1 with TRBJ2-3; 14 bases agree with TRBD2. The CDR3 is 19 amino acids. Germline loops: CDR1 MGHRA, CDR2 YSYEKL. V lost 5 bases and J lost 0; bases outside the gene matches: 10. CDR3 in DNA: TGCGCCAGCAGCTCTCGGACTAGCGGGGGGTACACTAGCACAGATACGCAGTATTTT. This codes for CASSSRTSGGYTSTDTQYF.

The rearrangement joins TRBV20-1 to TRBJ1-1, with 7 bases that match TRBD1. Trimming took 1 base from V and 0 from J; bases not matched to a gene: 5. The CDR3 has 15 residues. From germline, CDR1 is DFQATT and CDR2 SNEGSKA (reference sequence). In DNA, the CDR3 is TGCAGTGCTAGAGCGGCCAGGGGGATGAACACTGAAGCTTTCTTT. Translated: CSARAARGMNTEAFF.

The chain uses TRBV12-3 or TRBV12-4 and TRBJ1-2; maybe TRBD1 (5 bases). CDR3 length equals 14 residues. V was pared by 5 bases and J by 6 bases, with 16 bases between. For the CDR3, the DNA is TGTGCCAGCAGTGGGGGACGGGAAGGCGATGGCTACACCTTC. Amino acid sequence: CASSGGREGDGYTF.

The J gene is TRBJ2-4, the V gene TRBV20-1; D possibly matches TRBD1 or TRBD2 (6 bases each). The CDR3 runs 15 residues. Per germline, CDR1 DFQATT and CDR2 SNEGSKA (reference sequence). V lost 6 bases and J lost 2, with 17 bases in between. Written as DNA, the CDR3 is TGCAGTGCGTCATCGGGGGCCGTGTCCAAAAACATTCAGTACTTC. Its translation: CSASSGAVSKNIQYF.